This T cell receptor (beta chain) was profiled in a study of breast tumors, draining lymph nodes, adjacent tissues. Study outcomes and limitations: The lymph node origin of tumor T cells was framed as consistent with a hypothesis, not demonstrated. Tumor TCR diversity was below lymph nodes but above nontumor tissue. Findings are consistent with lymph node origin and intratumoral expansion of most tumor T cells. Luminal-like breast cancer showed significantly higher tumor–nontumor repertoire similarity than basal-like.

Axillary draining lymph nodes of breast cancer patients supplied the node samples. TCRdb redid the calling of the multiplex PCR reads with MiXCR, one entry per CDR3 protein. The sample gives a few hundred thousand distinct CDR3 sequences, under 40% of which show up once; approximately 3.5% is in the top ten. This clonotype was counted only a few times. The antigen is unknown. At one boundary the junction diverges from the germline segment, which might be a read error. The CDR3 spans 13 residues. Germline loops: CDR1 MNHEY, CDR2 SVGAGI. The sequence derives from a female donor with breast cancer. Some clones in this sample may be carry-over from other donors' samples. Sequenced sample: axillary lymph node tissue. The chain recombines TRBV6-5 with TRBJ1-6; D ambiguous. The CDR3 is CASSHSPNSPLHF. The CDR3 bases are TGTGCCAGCAGTCACTCGCCGAATTCACCCCTCCACTTT.